Listed below are T cell receptor beta chains from one sample, sequenced in a study of cytomegalovirus exposure and HLA in healthy donors. Assay used: immunoSEQ multiplex PCR; TCRdb lists only in-frame clones, some missing. The top ten hold around 1.2% of the sample, which has more than 150,000 clones, roughly 84% seen once. The sequenced material came from PBMCs. The receptors derive from a girl aged 2-10 years in good health and CMV-seropositive. Each CDR3 is given with its conserved first and last residue. The D gene is left open where the match is weak. Only some rows state a clone size, as once, few, many or a class for expanded clones.

J gene	clone size	D gene	V gene	CDR3 length	CDR3 DNA	CDR3 protein
TRBJ1-3	-	-	TRBV6-6	16	TGTGCCAGCAGAACGAGAACAGGGTCCACTGGAAACACCATATATTTT	CASRTRTGSTGNTIYF
TRBJ1-5	-	TRBD1	TRBV6-5	15	TGTGCCAGCAGTAGAGAGGGACAGGGAAACCAGCCCCAGCATTTT	CASSREGQGNQPQHF
TRBJ1-4	few	-	TRBV4-1	16	TGCGCCAGCACCCCCCGGTACGTTGCAACTAATGAAAAACTGTTTTTT	CASTPRYVATNEKLFF
TRBJ1-5	-	-	TRBV30	16	TGTGCCTGGAGTGGTGGGGGGGGAGGAAGGAATCAGCCCCAGCATTTT	CAWSGGGGGRNQPQHF
TRBJ2-3	-	TRBD1	TRBV6-5	15	TGTACCAGCAGTCGCGGGACAGGGGGCTCAGATACGCAGTATTTT	CTSSRGTGGSDTQYF
TRBJ2-7	-	TRBD2	TRBV7-2	15	TGTGCCAGCAGCTTGGGGCCGGGGGGAACCTACGAGCAGTACTTC	CASSLGPGGTYEQYF
TRBJ1-1	few	-	TRBV6-1	15	TGTGCCAGCAGTGGTGCCCTTGGCAGGAACACTGAAGCTTTCTTT	CASSGALGRNTEAFF
TRBJ1-5	-	-	TRBV29-1	15	TGCAGCGTTGACCACCACAGTTATAGCAATCAGCCCCAGCATTTT	CSVDHHSYSNQPQHF
TRBJ2-1	-	-	TRBV5-4	15	TGTGCCAGCAGCTTGGACAGGACCTCCTACAATGAGCAGTTCTTC	CASSLDRTSYNEQFF
TRBJ1-2	-	TRBD1	TRBV18	15	TGTGCCAGCTCACCCTACAGGGGTACTAACTATGGCTACACCTTC	CASSPYRGTNYGYTF
TRBJ2-7	-	-	TRBV9	14	TGTGCCAGCAGCGAGGGAGGGACACGCTACGAGCAGTACTTC	CASSEGGTRYEQYF
TRBJ2-3	-	TRBD2	TRBV30	13	TGTGCCTGGACTAGCGGAAGTACAGATACGCAGTATTTT	CAWTSGSTDTQYF
TRBJ2-7	-	-	TRBV5-6	14	TGTGCCAGCAGCTTGGCGGGGGGCGGCTACGAGCAGTACTTC	CASSLAGGGYEQYF
TRBJ1-5	-	-	TRBV6-6	14	TGTGCCAGCAGTCCCCCGGGGGGCAATCAGCCCCAGCATTTT	CASSPPGGNQPQHF
TRBJ2-7	-	-	TRBV14	15	TGTGCCAGCAGCCGTTCGGCTAGCCCGTCGAGAGAGCAGTACTTC	CASSRSASPSREQYF